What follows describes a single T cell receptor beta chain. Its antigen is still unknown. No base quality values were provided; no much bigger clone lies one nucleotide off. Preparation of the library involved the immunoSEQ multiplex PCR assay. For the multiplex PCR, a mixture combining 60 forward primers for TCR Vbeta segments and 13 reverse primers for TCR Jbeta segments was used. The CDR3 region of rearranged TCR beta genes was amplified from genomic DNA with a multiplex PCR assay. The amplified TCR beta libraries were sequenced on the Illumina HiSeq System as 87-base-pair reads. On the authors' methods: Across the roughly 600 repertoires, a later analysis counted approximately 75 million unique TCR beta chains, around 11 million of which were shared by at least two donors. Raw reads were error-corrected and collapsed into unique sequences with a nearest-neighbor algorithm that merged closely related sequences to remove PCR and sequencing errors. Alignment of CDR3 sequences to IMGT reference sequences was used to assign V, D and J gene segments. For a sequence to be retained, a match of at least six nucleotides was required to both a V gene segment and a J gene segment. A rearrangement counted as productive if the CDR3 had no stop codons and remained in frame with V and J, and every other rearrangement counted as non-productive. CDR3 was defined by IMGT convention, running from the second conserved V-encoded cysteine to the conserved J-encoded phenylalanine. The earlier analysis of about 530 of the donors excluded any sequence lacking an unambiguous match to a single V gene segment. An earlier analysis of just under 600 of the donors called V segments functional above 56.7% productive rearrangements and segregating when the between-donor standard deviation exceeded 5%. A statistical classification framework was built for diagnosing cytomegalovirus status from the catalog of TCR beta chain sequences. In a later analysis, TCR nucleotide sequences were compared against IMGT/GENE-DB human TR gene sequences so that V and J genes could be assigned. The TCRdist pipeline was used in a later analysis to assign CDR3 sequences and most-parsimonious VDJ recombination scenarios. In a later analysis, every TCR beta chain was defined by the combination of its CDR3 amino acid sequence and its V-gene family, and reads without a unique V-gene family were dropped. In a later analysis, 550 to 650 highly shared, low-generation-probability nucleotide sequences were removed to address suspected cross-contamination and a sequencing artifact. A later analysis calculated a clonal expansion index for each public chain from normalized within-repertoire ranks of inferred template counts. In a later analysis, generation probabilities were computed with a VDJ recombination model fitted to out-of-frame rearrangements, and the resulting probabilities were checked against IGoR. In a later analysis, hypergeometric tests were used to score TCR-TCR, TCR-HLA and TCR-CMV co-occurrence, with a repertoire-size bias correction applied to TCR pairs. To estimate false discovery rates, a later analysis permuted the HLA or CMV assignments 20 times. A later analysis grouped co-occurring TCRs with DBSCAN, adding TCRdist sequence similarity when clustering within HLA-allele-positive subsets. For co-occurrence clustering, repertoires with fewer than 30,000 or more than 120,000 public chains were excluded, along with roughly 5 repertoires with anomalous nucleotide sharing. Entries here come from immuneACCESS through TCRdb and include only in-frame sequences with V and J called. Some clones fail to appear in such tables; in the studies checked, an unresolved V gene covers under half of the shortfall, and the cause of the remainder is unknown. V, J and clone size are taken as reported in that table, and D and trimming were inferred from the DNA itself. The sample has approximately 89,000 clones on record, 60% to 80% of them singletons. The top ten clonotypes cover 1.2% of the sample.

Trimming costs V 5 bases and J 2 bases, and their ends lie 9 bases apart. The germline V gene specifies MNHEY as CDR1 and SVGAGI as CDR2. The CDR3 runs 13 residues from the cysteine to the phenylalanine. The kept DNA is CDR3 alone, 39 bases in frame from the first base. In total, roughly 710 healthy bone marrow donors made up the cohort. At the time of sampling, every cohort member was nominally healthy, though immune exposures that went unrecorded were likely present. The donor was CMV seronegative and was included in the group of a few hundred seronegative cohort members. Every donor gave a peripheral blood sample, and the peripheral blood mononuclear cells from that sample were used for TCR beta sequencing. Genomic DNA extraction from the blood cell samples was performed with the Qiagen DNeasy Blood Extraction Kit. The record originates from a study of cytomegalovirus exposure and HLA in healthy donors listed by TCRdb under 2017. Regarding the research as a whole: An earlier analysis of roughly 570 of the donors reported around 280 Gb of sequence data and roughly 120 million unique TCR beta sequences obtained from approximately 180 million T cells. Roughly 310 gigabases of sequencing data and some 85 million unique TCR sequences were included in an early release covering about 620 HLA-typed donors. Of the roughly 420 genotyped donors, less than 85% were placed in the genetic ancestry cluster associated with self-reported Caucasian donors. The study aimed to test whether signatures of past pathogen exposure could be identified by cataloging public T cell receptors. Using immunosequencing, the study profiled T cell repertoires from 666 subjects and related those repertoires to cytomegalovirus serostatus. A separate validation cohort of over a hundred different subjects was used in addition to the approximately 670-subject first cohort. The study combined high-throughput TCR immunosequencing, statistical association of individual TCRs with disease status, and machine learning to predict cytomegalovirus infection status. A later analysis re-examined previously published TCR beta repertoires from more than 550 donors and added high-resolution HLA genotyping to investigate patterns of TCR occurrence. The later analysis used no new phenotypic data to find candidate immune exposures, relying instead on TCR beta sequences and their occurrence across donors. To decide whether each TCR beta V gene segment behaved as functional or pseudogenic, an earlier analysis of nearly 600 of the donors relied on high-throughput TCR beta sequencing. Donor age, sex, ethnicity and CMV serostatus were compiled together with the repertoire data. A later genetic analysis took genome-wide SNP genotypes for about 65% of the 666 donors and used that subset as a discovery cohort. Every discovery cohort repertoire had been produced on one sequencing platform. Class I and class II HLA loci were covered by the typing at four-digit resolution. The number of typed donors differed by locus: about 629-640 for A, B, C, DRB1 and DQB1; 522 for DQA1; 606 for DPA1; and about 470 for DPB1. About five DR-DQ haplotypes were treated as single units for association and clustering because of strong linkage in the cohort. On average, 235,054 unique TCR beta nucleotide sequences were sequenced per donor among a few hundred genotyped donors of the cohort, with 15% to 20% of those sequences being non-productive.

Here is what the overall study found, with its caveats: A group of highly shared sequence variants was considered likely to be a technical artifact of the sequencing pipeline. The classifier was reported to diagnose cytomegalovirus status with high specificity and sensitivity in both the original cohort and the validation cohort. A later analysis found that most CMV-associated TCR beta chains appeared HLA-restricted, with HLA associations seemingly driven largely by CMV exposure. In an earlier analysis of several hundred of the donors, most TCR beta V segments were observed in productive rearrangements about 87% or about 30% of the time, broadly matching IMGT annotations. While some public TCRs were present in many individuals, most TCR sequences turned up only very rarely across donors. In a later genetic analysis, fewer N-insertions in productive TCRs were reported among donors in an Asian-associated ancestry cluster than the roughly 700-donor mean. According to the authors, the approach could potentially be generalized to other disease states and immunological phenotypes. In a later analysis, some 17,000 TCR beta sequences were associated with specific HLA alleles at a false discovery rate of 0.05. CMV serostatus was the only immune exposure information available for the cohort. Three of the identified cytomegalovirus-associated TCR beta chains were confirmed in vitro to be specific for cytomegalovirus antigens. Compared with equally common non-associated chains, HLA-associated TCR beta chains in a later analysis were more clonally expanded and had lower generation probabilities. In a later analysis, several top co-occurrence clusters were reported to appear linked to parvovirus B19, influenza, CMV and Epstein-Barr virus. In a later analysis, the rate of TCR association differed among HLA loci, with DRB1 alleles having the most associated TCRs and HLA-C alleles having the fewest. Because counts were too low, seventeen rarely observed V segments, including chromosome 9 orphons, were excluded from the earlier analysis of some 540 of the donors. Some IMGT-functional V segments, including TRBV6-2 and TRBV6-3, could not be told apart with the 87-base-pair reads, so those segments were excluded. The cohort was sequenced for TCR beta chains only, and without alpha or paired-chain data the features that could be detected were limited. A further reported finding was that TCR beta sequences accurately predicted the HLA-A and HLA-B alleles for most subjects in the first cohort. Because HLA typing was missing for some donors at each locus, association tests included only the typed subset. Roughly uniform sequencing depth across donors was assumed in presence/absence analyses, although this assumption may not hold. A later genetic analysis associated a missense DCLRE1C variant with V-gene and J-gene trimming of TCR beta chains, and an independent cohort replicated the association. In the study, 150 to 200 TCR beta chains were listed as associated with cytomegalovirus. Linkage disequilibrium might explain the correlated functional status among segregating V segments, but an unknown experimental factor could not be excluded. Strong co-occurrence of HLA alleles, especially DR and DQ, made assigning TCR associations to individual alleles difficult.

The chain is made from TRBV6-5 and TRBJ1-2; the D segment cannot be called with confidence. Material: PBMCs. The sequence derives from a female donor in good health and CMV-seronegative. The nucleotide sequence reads TGTGCCAGCAGTGACGACGGGAACTATGGCTACACCTTC. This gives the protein CASSDDGNYGYTF.